A selection of T cell receptor beta chains follows, all from one sample in a study of blood T cell repertoires in COVID-19. TCRdb's copy holds only in-frame clones and misses some; the assay was immunoSEQ multiplex PCR. This sample yields 200,000 to 250,000 clones, of which roughly four fifths are seen a single time; under 2% belongs to the top ten. The sequencing input was peripheral blood. The source of these receptors is a woman of 80 years or more with acute or convalescent COVID-19. Both conserved end residues are part of each CDR3. The D gene is left open where the match is weak. Clone size, where shown, is once, few, many, or a class for clones that have expanded.

V: TRBV18; D: TRBD2; J: TRBJ2-1; length: 15; size: .; DNA: TGTGCCAGCTCACCGCTAGCGGGAGAGGTCAATGAGCAGTTCTTC; CDR3: CASSPLAGEVNEQFF
V: TRBV6-1; D: .; J: TRBJ1-4; length: 15; size: .; DNA: TGTGCCAGCAGTGAACGACGGCAGGGAAGTGAAAAACTGTTTTTT; CDR3: CASSERRQGSEKLFF
V: TRBV18; D: .; J: TRBJ2-5; length: 14; size: .; DNA: TGTGCCAGCTCACCAATTCAGGGCCAAGAGACCCAGTACTTC; CDR3: CASSPIQGQETQYF
V: TRBV6-5; D: .; J: TRBJ1-1; length: 12; size: .; DNA: TGTGCCAGCAGTTACGGGGGGACTGAAGCTTTCTTT; CDR3: CASSYGGTEAFF
V: TRBV27; D: .; J: TRBJ2-7; length: 13; size: .; DNA: TGTGCCAGCAGTTTATCGGCAGGCTGGGAGCAGTACTTC; CDR3: CASSLSAGWEQYF
V: TRBV3-1/TRBV3-2; D: TRBD1; J: TRBJ1-2; length: 16; size: .; DNA: TGTGCCAGCAGCCAAGGTCTGTCAGGGGGGAACTATGGCTACACCTTC; CDR3: CASSQGLSGGNYGYTF
V: TRBV6-6; D: .; J: TRBJ1-1; length: 15; size: once; DNA: TGTGCCAGCAGTTACTCTCAGGGGAGGAACACTGAAGCTTTCTTT; CDR3: CASSYSQGRNTEAFF
V: TRBV9; D: TRBD1; J: TRBJ1-2; length: 15; size: few; DNA: TGTGCCAGCAGCGTAGGATTGGGACAGGGCTATGGCTACACCTTC; CDR3: CASSVGLGQGYGYTF
V: TRBV4-1; D: .; J: TRBJ2-3; length: 13; size: .; DNA: TGCGCCAGCAGCTTCAGTTCTGGCGGTACGCAGTATTTT; CDR3: CASSFSSGGTQYF
V: TRBV5-1; D: TRBD2; J: TRBJ2-7; length: 13; size: .; DNA: TGCGCCAGCAGCCCTAGCGGCTACGAAGAGCAGTACTTC; CDR3: CASSPSGYEEQYF
V: TRBV5-5; D: TRBD1; J: TRBJ1-1; length: 16; size: .; DNA: TGTGCCAGCAGCACGACAGGGGGCATGGGGAACACTGAAGCTTTCTTT; CDR3: CASSTTGGMGNTEAFF
V: TRBV7-6; D: .; J: TRBJ2-1; length: 16; size: .; DNA: TGTGCCAGCAGTCACATTAGCGGCAGCTCCTACAATGAGCAGTTCTTC; CDR3: CASSHISGSSYNEQFF
V: TRBV7-2; D: TRBD2; J: TRBJ2-1; length: 17; size: .; DNA: TGTGCCAGCAGCTTTGGGCGACTAGCGGGGGGGAAAAATGAGCAGTTCTTC; CDR3: CASSFGRLAGGKNEQFF
V: TRBV6-5; D: .; J: TRBJ2-7; length: 15; size: .; DNA: TGTGCCAGCACCCCAGGGCAGAAGCCCTCCTACGAGCAGTACTTC; CDR3: CASTPGQKPSYEQYF
V: TRBV11-2; D: .; J: TRBJ2-6; length: 13; size: .; DNA: TGTGCCAGCAGCCCGTCTGGGGCCAACGTCCTGACTTTC; CDR3: CASSPSGANVLTF
V: TRBV4-1; D: TRBD1; J: TRBJ2-7; length: 18; size: .; DNA: TGCGCCAGCAGCCAATACCCGCCAACAGGGGGCTTGGACTACGAGCAGTACTTC; CDR3: CASSQYPPTGGLDYEQYF
V: TRBV4-3; D: TRBD1; J: TRBJ2-7; length: 19; size: .; DNA: TGCGCCAGCAGCTCAGAACGGACAGGGGGCCTACTTAACTCCTACGAGCAGTACTTC; CDR3: CASSSERTGGLLNSYEQYF
V: TRBV6-2/TRBV6-3; D: .; J: TRBJ2-1; length: 12; size: .; DNA: TGTGCCAGCAGTTACCCGCGGAATGAGCAGTTCTTC; CDR3: CASSYPRNEQFF
V: TRBV29-1; D: .; J: TRBJ2-5; length: 12; size: .; DNA: TGCAGCGTCCGACTAGGGCAAGAGACCCAGTACTTC; CDR3: CSVRLGQETQYF
V: TRBV5-6; D: .; J: TRBJ1-1; length: 13; size: .; DNA: TGTGCCAGCAGTTTACAGGGGAACACTGAAGCTTTCTTT; CDR3: CASSLQGNTEAFF